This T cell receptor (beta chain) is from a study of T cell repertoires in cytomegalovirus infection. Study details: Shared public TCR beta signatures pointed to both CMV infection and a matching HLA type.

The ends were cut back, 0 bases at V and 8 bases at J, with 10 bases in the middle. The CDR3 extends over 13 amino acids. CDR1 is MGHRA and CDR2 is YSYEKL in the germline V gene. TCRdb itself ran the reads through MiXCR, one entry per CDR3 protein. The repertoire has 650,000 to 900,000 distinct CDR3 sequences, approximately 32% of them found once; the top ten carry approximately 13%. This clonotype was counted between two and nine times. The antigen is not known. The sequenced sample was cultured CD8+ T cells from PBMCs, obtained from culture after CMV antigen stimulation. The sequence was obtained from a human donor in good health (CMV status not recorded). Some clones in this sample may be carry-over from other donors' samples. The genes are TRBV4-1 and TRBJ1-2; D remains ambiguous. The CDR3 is CASSQDLSQGYTF. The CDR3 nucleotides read TGCGCCAGCAGCCAAGACTTGTCACAAGGCTACACCTTC.